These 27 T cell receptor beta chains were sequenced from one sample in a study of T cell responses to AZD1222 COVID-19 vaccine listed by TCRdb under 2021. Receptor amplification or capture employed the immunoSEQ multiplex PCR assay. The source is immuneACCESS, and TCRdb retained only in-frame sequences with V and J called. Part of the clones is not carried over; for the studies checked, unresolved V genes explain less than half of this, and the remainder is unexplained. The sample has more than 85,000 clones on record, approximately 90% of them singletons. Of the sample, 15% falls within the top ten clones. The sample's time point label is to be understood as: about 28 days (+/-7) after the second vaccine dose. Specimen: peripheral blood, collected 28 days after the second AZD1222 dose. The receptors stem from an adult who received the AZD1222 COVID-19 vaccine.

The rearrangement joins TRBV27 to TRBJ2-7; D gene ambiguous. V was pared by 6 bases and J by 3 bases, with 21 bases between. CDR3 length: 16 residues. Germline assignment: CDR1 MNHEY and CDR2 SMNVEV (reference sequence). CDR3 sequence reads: CASSSSYNTFYYEQYF. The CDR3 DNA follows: TGTGCCAGCAGCTCCTCTTATAACACCTTCTACTACGAGCAGTACTTC.

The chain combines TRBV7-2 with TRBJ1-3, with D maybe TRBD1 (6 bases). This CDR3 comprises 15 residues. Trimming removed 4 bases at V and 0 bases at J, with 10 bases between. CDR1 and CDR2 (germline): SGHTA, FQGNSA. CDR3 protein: CASSSHRDSGNTIYF. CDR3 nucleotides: TGTGCCAGCAGCTCCCACAGGGACTCTGGAAACACCATATATTTT.

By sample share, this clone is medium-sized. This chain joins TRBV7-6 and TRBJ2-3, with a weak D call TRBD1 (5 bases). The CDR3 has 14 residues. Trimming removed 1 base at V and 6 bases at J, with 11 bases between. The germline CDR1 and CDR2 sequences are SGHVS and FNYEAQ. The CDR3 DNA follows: TGTGCCAGCAGCTTAGAAGGACAACTCGATACGCAGTATTTT. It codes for CASSLEGQLDTQYF.

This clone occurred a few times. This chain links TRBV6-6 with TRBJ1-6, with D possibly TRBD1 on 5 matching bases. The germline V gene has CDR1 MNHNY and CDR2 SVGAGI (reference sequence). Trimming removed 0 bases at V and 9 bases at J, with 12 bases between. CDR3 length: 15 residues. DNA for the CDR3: TGTGCCAGCAGTTACTCGGGGAGGGGCGGTTCACCCCTCCACTTT. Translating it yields CASSYSGRGGSPLHF.

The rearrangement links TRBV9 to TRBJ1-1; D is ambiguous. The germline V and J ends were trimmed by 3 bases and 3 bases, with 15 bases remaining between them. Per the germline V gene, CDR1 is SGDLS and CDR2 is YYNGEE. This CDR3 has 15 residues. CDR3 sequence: CASSESGWTDTEAFF. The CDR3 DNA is TGTGCCAGCAGCGAATCGGGCTGGACGGACACTGAAGCTTTCTTT.

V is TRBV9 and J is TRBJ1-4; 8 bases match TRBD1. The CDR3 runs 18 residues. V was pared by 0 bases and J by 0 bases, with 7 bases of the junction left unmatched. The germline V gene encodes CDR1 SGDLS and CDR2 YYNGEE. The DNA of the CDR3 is TGTGCCAGCAGCGTAGCAACAGGGGGTTATGCAACTAATGAAAAACTGTTTTTT. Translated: CASSVATGGYATNEKLFF.

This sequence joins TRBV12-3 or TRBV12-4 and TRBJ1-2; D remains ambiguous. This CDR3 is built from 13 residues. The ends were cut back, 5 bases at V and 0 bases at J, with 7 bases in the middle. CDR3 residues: CASSREANYGYTF. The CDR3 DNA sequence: TGTGCCAGCAGTCGCGAAGCTAACTATGGCTACACCTTC.

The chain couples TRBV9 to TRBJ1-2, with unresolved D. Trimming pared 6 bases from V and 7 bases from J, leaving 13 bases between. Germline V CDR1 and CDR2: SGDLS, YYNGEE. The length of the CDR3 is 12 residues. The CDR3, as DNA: TGTGCCAGCACCGCTATATCTCTTGGCTACACCTTC. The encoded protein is CASTAISLGYTF. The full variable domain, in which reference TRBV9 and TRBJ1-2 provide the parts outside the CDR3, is DSGVTQTPKHLITATGQRVTLRCSPRSGDLSVYWYQQSLDQGLQFLIQYYNGEERAKGNILERFSAQQFPDLHSELNLSSLELGDSALYFCASTAISLGYTFGSGTRLTVV.

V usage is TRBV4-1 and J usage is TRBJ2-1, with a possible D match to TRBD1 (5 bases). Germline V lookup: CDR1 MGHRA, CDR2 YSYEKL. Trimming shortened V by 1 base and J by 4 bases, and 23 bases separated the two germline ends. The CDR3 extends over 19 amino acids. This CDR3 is CASSQGPDRAGSPYNEQFF. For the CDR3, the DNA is TGCGCCAGCAGCCAAGGACCCGATAGAGCAGGGTCTCCTTACAATGAGCAGTTCTTC.

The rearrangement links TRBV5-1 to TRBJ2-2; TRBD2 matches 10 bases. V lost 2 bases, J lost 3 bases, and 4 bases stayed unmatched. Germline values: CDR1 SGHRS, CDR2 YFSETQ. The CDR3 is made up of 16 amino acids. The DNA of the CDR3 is TGCGCCAGCAGCTTTAGACTAGCGGGCGACACCGGGGAGCTGTTTTTT. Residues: CASSFRLAGDTGELFF.

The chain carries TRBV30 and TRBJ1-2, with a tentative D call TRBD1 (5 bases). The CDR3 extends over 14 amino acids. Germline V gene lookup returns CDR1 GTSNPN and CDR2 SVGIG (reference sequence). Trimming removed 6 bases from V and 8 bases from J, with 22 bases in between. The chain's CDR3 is CACPNGPGQLGYTF. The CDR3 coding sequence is TGTGCCTGCCCTAACGGGCCAGGGCAATTAGGCTACACCTTC.

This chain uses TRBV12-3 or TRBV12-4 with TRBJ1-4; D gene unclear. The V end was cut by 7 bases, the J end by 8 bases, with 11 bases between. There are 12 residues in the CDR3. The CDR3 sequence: CASTRPPEKLFF. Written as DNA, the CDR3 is TGTGCCAGCACCCGGCCCCCGGAAAAACTGTTTTTT.

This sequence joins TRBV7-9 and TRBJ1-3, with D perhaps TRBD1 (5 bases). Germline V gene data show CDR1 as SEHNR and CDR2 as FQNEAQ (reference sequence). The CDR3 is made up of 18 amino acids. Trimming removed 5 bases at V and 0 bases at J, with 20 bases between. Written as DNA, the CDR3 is TGTGCCAGCAGCCCCCGGGACTCCTCAAAGCTCTCTGGAAACACCATATATTTT. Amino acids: CASSPRDSSKLSGNTIYF.

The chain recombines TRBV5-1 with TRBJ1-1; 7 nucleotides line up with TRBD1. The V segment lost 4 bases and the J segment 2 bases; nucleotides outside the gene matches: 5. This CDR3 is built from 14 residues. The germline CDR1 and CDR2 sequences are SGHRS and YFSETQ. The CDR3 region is CASSVGGGNTEAFF. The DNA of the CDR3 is TGCGCCAGCAGCGTTGGAGGGGGCAACACTGAAGCTTTCTTT. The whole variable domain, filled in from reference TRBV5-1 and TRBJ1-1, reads KAGVTQTPRYLIKTRGQQVTLSCSPISGHRSVSWYQQTPGQGLQFLFEYFSETQRNKGNFPGRFSGRQFSNSRSEMNVSTLELGDSALYLCASSVGGGNTEAFFGQGTRLTVV.

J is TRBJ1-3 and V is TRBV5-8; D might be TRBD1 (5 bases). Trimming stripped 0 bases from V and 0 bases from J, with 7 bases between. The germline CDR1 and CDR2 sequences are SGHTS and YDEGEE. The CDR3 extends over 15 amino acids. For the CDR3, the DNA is TGTGCCAGCAGCTTGGACAGGAGCTCTGGAAACACCATATATTTT. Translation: CASSLDRSSGNTIYF.

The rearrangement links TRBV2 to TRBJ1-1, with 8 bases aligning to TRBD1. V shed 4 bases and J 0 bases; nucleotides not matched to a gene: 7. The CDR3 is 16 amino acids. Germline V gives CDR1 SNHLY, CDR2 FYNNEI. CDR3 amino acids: CASSAAGGYVNTEAFF. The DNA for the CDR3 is TGTGCCAGCAGTGCAGCAGGGGGCTACGTGAACACTGAAGCTTTCTTT. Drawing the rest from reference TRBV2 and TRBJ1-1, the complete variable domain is EPEVTQTPSHQVTQMGQEVILRCVPISNHLYFYWYRQILGQKVEFLVSFYNNEISEKSEIFDDQFSVERPDGSNFTLKIRSTKLEDSAMYFCASSAAGGYVNTEAFFGQGTRLTVV.

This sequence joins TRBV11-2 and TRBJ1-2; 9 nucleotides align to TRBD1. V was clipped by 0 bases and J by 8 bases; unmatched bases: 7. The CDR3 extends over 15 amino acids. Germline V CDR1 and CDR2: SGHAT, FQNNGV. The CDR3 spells CASSLDRDRVGGYTF. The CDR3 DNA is TGTGCCAGCAGCTTAGATCGGGACAGGGTAGGCGGCTACACCTTC. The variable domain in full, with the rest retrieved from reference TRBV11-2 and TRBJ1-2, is EAGVAQSPRYKIIEKRQSVAFWCNPISGHATLYWYQQILGQGPKLLIQFQNNGVVDDSQLPKDRFSAERLKGVDSTLKIQPAKLEDSAVYLCASSLDRDRVGGYTFGSGTRLTVV.

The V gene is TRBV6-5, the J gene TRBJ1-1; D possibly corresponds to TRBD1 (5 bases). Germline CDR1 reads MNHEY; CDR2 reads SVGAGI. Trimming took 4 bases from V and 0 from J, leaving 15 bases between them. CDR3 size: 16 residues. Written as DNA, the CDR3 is TGTGCCAGCAGTTGGGGCAGCCCTGCTTTGAACACTGAAGCTTTCTTT. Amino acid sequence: CASSWGSPALNTEAFF.

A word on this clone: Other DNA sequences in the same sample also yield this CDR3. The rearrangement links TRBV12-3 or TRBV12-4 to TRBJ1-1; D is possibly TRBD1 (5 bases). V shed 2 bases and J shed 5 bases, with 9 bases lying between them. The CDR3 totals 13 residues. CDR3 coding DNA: TGTGCCAGCAGTTTACTTGGGGGAACTGAAGCTTTCTTT. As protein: CASSLLGGTEAFF.

The CDR3: CASTSGARETQYF. CDR3 nucleotide sequence: TGTGCCAGCACTAGCGGGGCACGGGAGACCCAGTACTTC. V usage is TRBV2 and J usage is TRBJ2-5; 9 positions match TRBD2. The V segment lost 7 bases and the J segment 5 bases; nucleotides outside the gene matches: 5. In germline, CDR1 is SNHLY, CDR2 FYNNEI. The CDR3 is made up of 13 amino acids.

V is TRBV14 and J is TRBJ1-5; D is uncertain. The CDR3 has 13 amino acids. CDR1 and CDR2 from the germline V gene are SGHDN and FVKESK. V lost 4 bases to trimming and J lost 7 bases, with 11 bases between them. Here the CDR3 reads CASSPQIGQPQHF. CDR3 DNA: TGTGCCAGCAGCCCACAAATTGGACAGCCCCAGCATTTT.

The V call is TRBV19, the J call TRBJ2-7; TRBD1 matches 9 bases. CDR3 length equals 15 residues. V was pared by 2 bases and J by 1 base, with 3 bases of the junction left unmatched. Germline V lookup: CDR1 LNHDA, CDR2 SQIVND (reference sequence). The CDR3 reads CASSIRTGDSYEQYF. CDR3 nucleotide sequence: TGTGCCAGTAGTATACGGACAGGGGATTCCTACGAGCAGTACTTC.

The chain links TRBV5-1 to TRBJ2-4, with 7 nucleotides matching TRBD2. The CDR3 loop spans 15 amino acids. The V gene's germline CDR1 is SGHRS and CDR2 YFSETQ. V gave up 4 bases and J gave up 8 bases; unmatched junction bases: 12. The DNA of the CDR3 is TGCGCCAGCAGCATATCTACTAGCGTGGGGGACATTCAGTACTTC. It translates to CASSISTSVGDIQYF. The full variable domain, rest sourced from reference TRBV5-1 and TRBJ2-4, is KAGVTQTPRYLIKTRGQQVTLSCSPISGHRSVSWYQQTPGQGLQFLFEYFSETQRNKGNFPGRFSGRQFSNSRSEMNVSTLELGDSALYLCASSISTSVGDIQYFGAGTRLSVL.

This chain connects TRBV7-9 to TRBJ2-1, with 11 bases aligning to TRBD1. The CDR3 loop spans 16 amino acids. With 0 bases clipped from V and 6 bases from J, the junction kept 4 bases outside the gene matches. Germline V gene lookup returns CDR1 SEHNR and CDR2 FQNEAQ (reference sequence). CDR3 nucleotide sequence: TGTGCCAGCAGCTTAGCTGGACAGGGGGCTGGCAATGAGCAGTTCTTC. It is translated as CASSLAGQGAGNEQFF.

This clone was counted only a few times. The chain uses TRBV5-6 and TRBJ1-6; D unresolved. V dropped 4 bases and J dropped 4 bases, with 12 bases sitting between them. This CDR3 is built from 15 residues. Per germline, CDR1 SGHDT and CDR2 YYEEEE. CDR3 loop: CASSLRLQYNSPLHF. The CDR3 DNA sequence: TGTGCCAGCAGCCTACGACTACAGTATAATTCACCCCTCCACTTT.

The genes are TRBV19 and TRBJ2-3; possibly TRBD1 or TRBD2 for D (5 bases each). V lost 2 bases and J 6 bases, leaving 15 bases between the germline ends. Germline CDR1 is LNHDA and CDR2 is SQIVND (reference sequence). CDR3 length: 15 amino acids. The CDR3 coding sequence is TGTGCCAGTAGTATAAAGATCGGGGCGTCGGATACGCAGTATTTT. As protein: CASSIKIGASDTQYF. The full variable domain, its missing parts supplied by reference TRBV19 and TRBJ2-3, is DGGITQSPKYLFRKEGQNVTLSCEQNLNHDAMYWYRQDPGQGLRLIYYSQIVNDFQKGDIAEGYSVSREKKESFPLTVTSAQKNPTAFYLCASSIKIGASDTQYFGPGTRLTVL.

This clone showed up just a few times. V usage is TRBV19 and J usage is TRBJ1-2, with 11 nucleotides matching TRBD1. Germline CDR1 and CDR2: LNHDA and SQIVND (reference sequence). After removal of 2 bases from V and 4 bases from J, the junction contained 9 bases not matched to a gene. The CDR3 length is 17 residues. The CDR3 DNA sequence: TGTGCCAGTAGTATAAAGGACAGGGGGCACTACCCCTATGGCTACACCTTC. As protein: CASSIKDRGHYPYGYTF.